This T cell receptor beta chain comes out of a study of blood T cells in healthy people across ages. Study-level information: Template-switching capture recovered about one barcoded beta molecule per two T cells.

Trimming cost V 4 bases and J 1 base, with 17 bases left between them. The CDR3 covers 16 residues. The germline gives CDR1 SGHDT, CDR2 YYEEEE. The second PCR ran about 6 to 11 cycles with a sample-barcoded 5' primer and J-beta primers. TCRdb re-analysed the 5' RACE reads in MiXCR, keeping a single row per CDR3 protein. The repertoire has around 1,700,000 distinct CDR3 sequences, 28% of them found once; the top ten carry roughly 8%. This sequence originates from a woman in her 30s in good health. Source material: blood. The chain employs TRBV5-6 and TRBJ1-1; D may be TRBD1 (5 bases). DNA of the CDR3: TGTGCCAGCAGCCCCGGTGGAGGGGTTCCGAACACTGAAGCTTTCTTT. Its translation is CASSPGGGVPNTEAFF.